This record covers a single T cell receptor (beta chain). The antigen remains undetermined. These data are taken from a study of shared clonotypes between healthy human individuals. Study outcomes and limitations: Sharing across four donors was highest in naive CD4 (around 5%) and lowest in memory CD8 (0.4%).

CD45RO-negative, CCR7-selected cells formed the naive CD8 fraction, which excluded terminally differentiated effector memory CD45RA+ cells. Only Caucasian adults living in Nashville, Tennessee served as donors. Measured with immunoSEQ multiplex PCR; TCRdb has only the in-frame clones, and not every one. The table has some 2.1 million clones, 90% to 95% seen once. The V and J ends lost 5 bases and 5 bases, in that order; junction bases with no gene match: 9. This CDR3 has 15 amino acids. Germline CDR1 reads SGHDT; CDR2 reads YYEEEE. Material: naive CD8+ T cells from PBMCs. The chain recombines TRBV5-6 with TRBJ2-2; 7 bases are a match to TRBD1. This TCR derives from a young man in good health. Some clones in this sample may be carry-over from other donors' samples. CDR3 sequence: CASRSTGTETGELFF. CDR3 DNA: TGTGCCAGCAGGTCCACCGGGACAGAAACCGGGGAGCTGTTTTTT.